A single sample gave rise to the 18 T cell receptor beta chains below, sequenced in a study of graft-versus-host responses after intestinal transplantation. TCRdb keeps only in-frame clones here, not all; method: immunoSEQ multiplex PCR. The table has 80,000 to 100,000 clones, roughly nine tenths seen once; the top ten hold around 0.17%. No antigen is known for these receptors. Here the sequenced sample was unstimulated CD4+ T cells sorted from spleen or lymph node cells, taken before intestinal transplant. The receptors derive from a human donor who received an intestinal transplant.

The chain links TRBV15 to TRBJ1-5, with D perhaps matching TRBD1 (5 bases). Trimming took 1 base from V and 7 from J, leaving 11 bases between them. Germline V CDR1 and CDR2: LNHNV, YYDKDF (reference sequence). The CDR3 runs 14 residues. Written as DNA, the CDR3 is TGTGCCACCAGCAGAGCAGGGTTAGGGCAGCCCCAGCATTTT. It encodes CATSRAGLGQPQHF.

V is TRBV27 and J is TRBJ1-2; 11 bases fit TRBD1. The ends lost 3 bases at V and 4 bases at J; junction bases unmatched: 7. The CDR3 loop spans 16 amino acids. Germline V CDR1 and CDR2: MNHEY, SMNVEV (reference sequence). This chain's CDR3 is CASSFGTGGSGYGYTF. CDR3 coding DNA: TGTGCCAGCAGTTTCGGGACAGGGGGATCTGGCTATGGCTACACCTTC.

The genes are TRBV7-2 and TRBJ1-5; maybe TRBD1 (5 bases). CDR3 length: 17 amino acids. Per the germline V gene, CDR1 is SGHTA and CDR2 is FQGNSA. V was clipped by 2 bases and J by 2 bases, with 16 bases between them. CDR3 coding DNA: TGTGCCAGCAGCTTATTCGCCGGGGGGGAAGGCAATCAGCCCCAGCATTTT. This gives the protein CASSLFAGGEGNQPQHF. Filled out from reference TRBV7-2 and TRBJ1-5, the complete variable domain reads GAGVSQSPSNKVTEKGKDVELRCDPISGHTALYWYRQSLGQGLEFLIYFQGNSAPDKSGLPSDRFSAERTGGSVSTLTIQRTQQEDSAVYLCASSLFAGGEGNQPQHFGDGTRLSIL.

The V call is TRBV7-9, the J call TRBJ2-5; tentatively, D is TRBD1 (6 bases). The CDR3 runs 12 residues. Per the germline V gene, CDR1 is SEHNR and CDR2 is FQNEAQ (reference sequence). The V end lost 8 bases, the J end lost 4 bases, and 11 bases lay between the germline ends. CDR3 protein: CASVQGSETQYF. The CDR3 DNA follows: TGTGCCAGCGTACAGGGTTCAGAGACCCAGTACTTC.

This clone was recorded many times. The V and J genes are TRBV6-5 and TRBJ1-2; the match to TRBD1 covers 10 bases. The ends lost 5 bases at V and 4 bases at J; junction bases unmatched: 7. CDR1 and CDR2 from the germline V gene are MNHEY and SVGAGI. The CDR3 totals 15 residues. The CDR3 coding sequence is TGTGCCAGCAGTCGGGACAGGGGACCAGTCTATGGCTACACCTTC. Amino acid sequence: CASSRDRGPVYGYTF.

The V gene is TRBV5-1, the J gene TRBJ2-4; D not resolved. Germline CDR1 is SGHRS and CDR2 is YFSETQ. V dropped 4 bases and J dropped 2 bases, with 10 bases sitting between them. This CDR3 has 14 residues. CDR3 DNA: TGCGCCAGCAGCCGCGCCGTATCCAAAAACATTCAGTACTTC. Its protein product is CASSRAVSKNIQYF.

V is TRBV7-2 and J is TRBJ2-1; TRBD2 aligns across 12 bases. J gave up 4 bases and V 1 base, and 11 bases lay outside the gene matches. The length of the CDR3 is 19 residues. Germline CDR1 and CDR2: SGHTA and FQGNSA. The CDR3 region has the DNA TGTGCCAGCAGCTTAGGACTAGCGGGAGCCAAACCCCCTTACAATGAGCAGTTCTTC. Protein: CASSLGLAGAKPPYNEQFF.

CDR3 nucleotide sequence: TGTGCCAGCCGCGAACGGGGTGAAAAACTGTTTTTT. Its protein product is CASRERGEKLFF. The rearrangement links TRBV6-5 to TRBJ1-4; D unresolved. The germline gives CDR1 MNHEY, CDR2 SVGAGI. V shed 8 bases and J shed 7 bases, with 11 bases lying between them. The CDR3 runs 12 residues.

This clone has just one count. This chain joins TRBV6-5 and TRBJ1-1, with D possibly matching TRBD1 (6 bases). The CDR3 covers 13 residues. V lost 8 bases and J lost 1, with 11 bases in between. From germline, CDR1 is MNHEY and CDR2 SVGAGI. The CDR3 reads CASRDRWNTEAFF. The CDR3 DNA is TGTGCCAGCCGAGACAGGTGGAACACTGAAGCTTTCTTT.

The chain couples TRBV19 to TRBJ1-1; D is perhaps TRBD1 (6 bases). This CDR3 spans 15 amino acids. Trimming removed 6 bases from V and 1 base from J, with 15 bases in between. The V gene's germline CDR1 is LNHDA and CDR2 SQIVND (reference sequence). The CDR3 protein is CASRHQGFPNTEAFF. CDR3 coding DNA: TGTGCCAGTAGACACCAGGGGTTCCCGAACACTGAAGCTTTCTTT. Based on the CDR3 plus reference TRBV19 and TRBJ1-1, the full variable domain is DGGITQSPKYLFRKEGQNVTLSCEQNLNHDAMYWYRQDPGQGLRLIYYSQIVNDFQKGDIAEGYSVSREKKESFPLTVTSAQKNPTAFYLCASRHQGFPNTEAFFGQGTRLTVV.

The chain has TRBV5-6 and TRBJ2-7, with D perhaps matching TRBD2 (5 bases). The CDR3 length is 16 residues. Per the germline V gene, CDR1 is SGHDT and CDR2 is YYEEEE. The V gene lost 4 bases and the J gene lost 2 bases, with 19 bases spanning the gap. The CDR3 sequence is CASSPDWRRGTYEQYF. Written as DNA, the CDR3 is TGTGCCAGCAGCCCCGATTGGAGGAGAGGTACCTACGAGCAGTACTTC.

The chain couples TRBV6-1 to TRBJ1-1; 9 bases map to TRBD1. CDR1 and CDR2 from the germline V gene are MNHNS and SASEGT. The CDR3 sequence is 14 residues long. V lost 6 bases to trimming and J lost 0 bases; unmatched junction nucleotides: 2. The CDR3 is CASSRTGVNTEAFF. The DNA of the CDR3 is TGTGCCAGCAGCCGGACAGGGGTGAACACTGAAGCTTTCTTT.

The chain links TRBV15 to TRBJ1-4, with D unclear. Trimming took off 1 base at V and 3 bases at J, with 12 bases between the two ends. This CDR3 spans 16 amino acids. Germline V gene lookup returns CDR1 LNHNV and CDR2 YYDKDF (reference sequence). This CDR3 is CATSRAGIIANEKLFF. CDR3 nucleotide sequence: TGTGCCACCAGCAGAGCGGGGATAATAGCTAATGAAAAACTGTTTTTT.

This chain connects TRBV5-6 to TRBJ2-6; D ambiguous. With 1 base removed from V and 0 bases from J, the gap between germline ends came to 2 bases. Germline V lookup: CDR1 SGHDT, CDR2 YYEEEE. The CDR3 loop spans 14 amino acids. The CDR3 sequence: CASSLLSGANVLTF. The DNA for the CDR3 is TGTGCCAGCAGCTTGCTCTCTGGGGCCAACGTCCTGACTTTC.

The V call is TRBV5-1, the J call TRBJ1-1; TRBD1 is a possible D gene (5 bases). CDR1 SGHRS and CDR2 YFSETQ come from the germline V gene. This CDR3 comprises 13 residues. V was pared by 4 bases and J by 0 bases, with 7 bases between. Here the CDR3 reads CASSAQVNTEAFF. The CDR3, as DNA: TGCGCCAGCAGCGCACAGGTGAACACTGAAGCTTTCTTT.

V gene TRBV11-2 combines with J gene TRBJ2-2; D is unresolved. The CDR3 length is 14 residues. The ends were cut back, 3 bases at V and 5 bases at J, with 10 bases in the middle. Per the germline V gene, CDR1 is SGHAT and CDR2 is FQNNGV. CDR3 loop: CASSFVARTGELFF. CDR3 in DNA: TGTGCCAGCAGCTTTGTGGCAAGAACCGGGGAGCTGTTTTTT.

The chain employs TRBV28 and TRBJ2-1; 7 nucleotides match TRBD2. After removal of 3 bases from V and 8 bases from J, the junction contained 7 bases not matched to a gene. There are 14 residues in the CDR3. In germline, CDR1 is MDHEN, CDR2 SYDVKM. CDR3: CASSFWRGRDEQFF. The CDR3 coding sequence is TGTGCCAGCAGTTTTTGGCGGGGGAGGGATGAGCAGTTCTTC.

Of note for this clone: Other DNA sequences in the sample encode the same CDR3. The chain combines TRBV6-5 with TRBJ1-6; the match to TRBD1 covers 11 bases. The CDR3 is 15 residues long. V shed 2 bases, J shed 7 bases, and the junction held 1 base outside the gene matches. Germline V lookup: CDR1 MNHEY, CDR2 SVGAGI. CDR3 sequence reads: CASSYGDRGNSPLHF. The CDR3 nucleotides read TGTGCCAGCAGTTACGGGGACAGGGGGAATTCACCCCTCCACTTT.